This entry is about one T cell receptor beta chain. The sample is drawn from a study of CD8+CD57+ T cells in acquired aplastic anemia. TCR beta VDJ and CDR3 profiling used genomic DNA as template. In TCRdb, the reads were re-called with MiXCR into one record per CDR3 protein. The sample records around 200,000 distinct CDR3 sequences, over 60% being singletons. Germline V gives CDR1 KGHDR, CDR2 SFDVKD. Trimming shortened V by 5 bases and J by 10 bases, and 11 bases separated the two germline ends. The CDR3 covers 12 residues. Material: sorted CD4+, CD8+, or CD8+CD57+ T cells (not recorded which) from PBMCs. This chain links TRBV24-1 with TRBJ2-1; perhaps TRBD2 as D (6 bases). This receptor was identified in a human donor in good health. The CDR3 region has the DNA TGTGCCACCAGTGGTCGGGAGACCGAGCAGTTCTTC. Translated: CATSGRETEQFF.